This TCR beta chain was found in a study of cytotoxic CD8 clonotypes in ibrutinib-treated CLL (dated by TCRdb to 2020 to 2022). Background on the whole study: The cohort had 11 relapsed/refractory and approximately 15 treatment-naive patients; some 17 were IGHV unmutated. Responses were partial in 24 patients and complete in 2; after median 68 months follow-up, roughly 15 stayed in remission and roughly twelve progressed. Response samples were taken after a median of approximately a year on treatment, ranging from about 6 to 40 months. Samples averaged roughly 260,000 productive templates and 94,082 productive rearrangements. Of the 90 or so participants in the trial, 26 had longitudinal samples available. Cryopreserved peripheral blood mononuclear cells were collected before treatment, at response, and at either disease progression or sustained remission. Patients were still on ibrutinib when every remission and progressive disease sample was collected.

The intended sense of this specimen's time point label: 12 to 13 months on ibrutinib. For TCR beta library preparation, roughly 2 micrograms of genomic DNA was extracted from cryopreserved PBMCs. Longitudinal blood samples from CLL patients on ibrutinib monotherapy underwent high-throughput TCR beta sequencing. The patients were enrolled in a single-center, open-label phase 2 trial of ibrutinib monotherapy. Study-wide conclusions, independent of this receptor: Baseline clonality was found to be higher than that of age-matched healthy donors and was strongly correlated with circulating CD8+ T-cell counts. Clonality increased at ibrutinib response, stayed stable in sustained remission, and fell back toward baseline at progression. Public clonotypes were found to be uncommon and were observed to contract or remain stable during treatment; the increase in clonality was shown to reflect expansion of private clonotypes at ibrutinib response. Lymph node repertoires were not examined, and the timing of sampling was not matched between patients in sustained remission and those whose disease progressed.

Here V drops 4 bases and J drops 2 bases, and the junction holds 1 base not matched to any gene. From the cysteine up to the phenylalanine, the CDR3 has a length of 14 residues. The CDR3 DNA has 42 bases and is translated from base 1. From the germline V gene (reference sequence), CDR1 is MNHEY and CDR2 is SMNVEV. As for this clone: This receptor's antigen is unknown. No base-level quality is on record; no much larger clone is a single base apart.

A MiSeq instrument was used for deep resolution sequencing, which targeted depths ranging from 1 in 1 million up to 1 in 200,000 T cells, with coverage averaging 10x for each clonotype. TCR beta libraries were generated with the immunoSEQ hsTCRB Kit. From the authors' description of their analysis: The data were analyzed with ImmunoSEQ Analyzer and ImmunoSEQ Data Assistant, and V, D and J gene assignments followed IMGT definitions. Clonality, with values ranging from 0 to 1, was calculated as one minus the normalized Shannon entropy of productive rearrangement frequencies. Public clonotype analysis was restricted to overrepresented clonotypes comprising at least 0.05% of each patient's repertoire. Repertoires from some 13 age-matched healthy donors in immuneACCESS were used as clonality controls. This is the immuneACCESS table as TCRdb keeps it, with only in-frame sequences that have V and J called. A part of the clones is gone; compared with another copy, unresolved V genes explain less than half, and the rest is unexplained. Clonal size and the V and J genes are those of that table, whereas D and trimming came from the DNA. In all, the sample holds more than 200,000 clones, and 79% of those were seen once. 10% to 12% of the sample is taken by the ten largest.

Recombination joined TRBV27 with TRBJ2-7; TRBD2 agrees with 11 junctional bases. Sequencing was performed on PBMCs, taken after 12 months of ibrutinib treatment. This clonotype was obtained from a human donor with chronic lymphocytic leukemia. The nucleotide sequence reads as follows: TGTGCCAGCAGTTCGGGACTAGCGGCCTACGAGCAGTACTTC. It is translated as CASSSGLAAYEQYF.